The clone carrying this T cell receptor (beta chain) was seen a handful of times. Reverse transcribed after extraction, RNA yielded cDNA as the sequencing template. Profiled with immunoSEQ multiplex PCR; TCRdb holds only in-frame clones, not every one. The sample lists 200,000 to 250,000 clones, around 65% seen once, with around 1.3% in the top ten. The treatment denotes: oral pan-JAK inhibitor, 5-10 mg twice daily. Alopecia areata patients provided lesional scalp punch biopsies and peripheral blood, both collected for the study. Germline CDR1 and CDR2: LGHNA and YSLEER. V lost 1 base and J 7 bases, leaving 2 bases between the germline ends. CDR3 size: 12 residues. The sample originates from a study of CD8+ T cells in alopecia areata.

This TCR was sampled from a human donor with alopecia areata. The chain recombines TRBV4-3 with TRBJ1-6; D is unclear. This specimen consisted of CD4+ T cells sorted from blood, obtained at week 44, from a patient treated with tofacitinib. The CDR3 here is CASSQGNSPLHF. CDR3 nucleotide sequence: TGCGCCAGCAGCCAAGGGAATTCACCCCTCCACTTT.